This T cell receptor beta chain was sequenced for a study of cytomegalovirus exposure and HLA in healthy donors. The wider study: In a previous analysis, 100 million to 140 million unique TCR beta sequences were found from some 180 million T cells. Unique TCRs numbering 75 million to 95 million, obtained from HLA-typed donors, made up an early data release. General observations from the study: Trimming of TCR beta V- and J-genes showed a link, identified in a later analysis, to a missense DCLRE1C variant. Fewer N-insertions than the roughly 700-donor mean were reportedly shown by an Asian-associated ancestry cluster in a later analysis.

PCR amplification relied on 60 Vbeta primers (plus 13 Jbeta primers). The table came from immunoSEQ multiplex PCR; TCRdb's copy has only in-frame clones and leaves some out. The table for this sample gives about 130,000 clones. V was pared by 3 bases and J by 2 bases, with 4 bases between. CDR1 is DFQATT and CDR2 is SNEGSKA in the germline V gene (reference sequence). CDR3 length equals 11 residues. With respect to this clone: Antigen: not known.

The chain has TRBV20-1 and TRBJ1-2; D is uncertain. This TCR derives from a woman in her forties in good health and CMV-seropositive. The sequenced sample was PBMCs. The CDR3: CSASPNYGYTF. CDR3 nucleotide sequence: TGCAGTGCTAGCCCAAACTATGGCTACACCTTC.